This entry lists 12 T cell receptor beta chains sequenced from one sample in a study of blood T cell repertoires in COVID-19. The repertoire was sequenced with immunoSEQ multiplex PCR; TCRdb's copy has only in-frame clones and lacks some. The sample includes 20,000 to 25,000 clones, over 80% seen only once; the top ten take roughly 20%. The material sequenced was peripheral blood. These receptors all stem from a man older than 75 with active or convalescent COVID-19.

The chain recombines TRBV11-2 with TRBJ1-1, with TRBD1 matching 7 bases. After removal of 5 bases from V and 1 base from J, the junction contained 1 base not matched to a gene. CDR1 is SGHAT, CDR2 FQNNGV, per germline. The CDR3 runs to 13 residues. The DNA of the CDR3 is TGTGCCAGCAGCAAGGGGGCGAACACTGAAGCTTTCTTT. As protein: CASSKGANTEAFF.

The sample holds a few counts of this clone. V and J are TRBV3-1 (or the pseudogene TRBV3-2) and TRBJ1-5, with D hard to call. This CDR3 region has 18 residues. V shed 0 bases and J shed 5 bases, with 20 bases lying between them. Per germline, CDR1 LGHDT and CDR2 YNNKEL (reference sequence). CDR3 residues: CASSQEVFSWRVHQPQHF. DNA of the CDR3: TGTGCCAGCAGCCAAGAGGTCTTCAGCTGGAGGGTTCATCAGCCCCAGCATTTT.

This clone appeared once. The chain combines TRBV19 with TRBJ1-1; TRBD1 aligns across 9 bases. The V gene end was trimmed by 5 bases and the J gene end by 3 bases; junction bases not matched to a gene: 4. The CDR3 extends over 14 amino acids. CDR1 and CDR2 (germline): LNHDA, SQIVND (reference sequence). CDR3 nucleotides: TGTGCCAGTAGTCAAGGGACAGGGCACACTGAAGCTTTCTTT. It translates to CASSQGTGHTEAFF.

This sequence joins TRBV7-9 and TRBJ2-3; TRBD1 matches at 8 bases. The germline V gene has CDR1 SEHNR and CDR2 FQNEAQ (reference sequence). CDR3 length: 14 amino acids. The V gene end was trimmed by 5 bases and the J gene end by 5 bases; junction bases not matched to a gene: 6. The CDR3 region is CASSPGQGGDTQYF. CDR3 bases: TGTGCCAGCAGCCCCGGACAGGGTGGAGATACGCAGTATTTT. The entire variable domain, with the rest obtained from reference TRBV7-9 and TRBJ2-3, is as follows: DTGVSQNPRHKITKRGQNVTFRCDPISEHNRLYWYRQTLGQGPEFLTYFQNEAQLEKSRLLSDRFSAERPKGSFSTLEIQRTEQGDSAMYLCASSPGQGGDTQYFGPGTRLTVL.

This sequence joins TRBV10-1 and TRBJ2-1; 10 bases agree with TRBD2. CDR1 is WNHNN, CDR2 SYGVQD, per germline (reference sequence). The CDR3 loop spans 15 amino acids. CDR3 sequence reads: CVITKREGLWNEQFF. CDR3 DNA: TGCGTCATCACCAAGCGGGAGGGCCTTTGGAATGAGCAGTTCTTC.

V is TRBV20-1 and J is TRBJ2-3, with D perhaps matching TRBD2 (6 bases). This CDR3 has 10 amino acids. Germline-derived CDR1 and CDR2 are DFQATT and SNEGSKA (reference sequence). Trimming took off 5 bases at V and 10 bases at J, with 10 bases between the two ends. The CDR3, as DNA: TGCAGTGCTCCCGGCGGGGCGCAGTATTTT. Its translation: CSAPGGAQYF.

The chain recombines TRBV7-3 with TRBJ2-3; 10 nucleotides line up with TRBD2. The CDR3 totals 16 residues. V lost 1 base to trimming and J lost 3 bases; unmatched junction nucleotides: 4. Germline V gives CDR1 SGHTA, CDR2 FQGTGA. The CDR3 loop reads CASSLRPAGGTDTQYF. CDR3 DNA sequence: TGTGCCAGCAGCTTAAGGCCAGCGGGGGGGACAGATACGCAGTATTTT.

This clone has just a few counts. The chain has TRBV7-8 and TRBJ1-3; the match to TRBD1 covers 8 bases. The trim removed 5 bases at V and 4 bases at J, leaving 4 bases unmatched. This CDR3 is 14 amino acids long. Germline values: CDR1 SGHVS, CDR2 FQNEAQ. The CDR3 region is CASSTTGAGNTIYF. In nucleotides, the CDR3 is TGTGCCAGCAGCACGACAGGGGCGGGAAACACCATATATTTT.

This chain uses TRBV28 with TRBJ1-6; D uncertain. This CDR3 is 15 amino acids long. The V gene lost 8 bases and the J gene lost 9 bases, with 20 bases spanning the gap. From germline, CDR1 is MDHEN and CDR2 SYDVKM. CDR3 residues: CASVIGSGSGSPLHF. The CDR3 nucleotides are TGTGCCAGCGTAATAGGATCGGGGTCGGGTTCACCCCTCCACTTT.

The rearrangement uses TRBV3-1 (or the pseudogene TRBV3-2) and TRBJ1-2, with 7 bases fitting TRBD1. This CDR3 is built from 15 residues. CDR1 and CDR2 (germline): LGHDT, YNNKEL (reference sequence). The trim removed 1 base at V and 7 bases at J, leaving 9 bases unmatched. CDR3 sequence: CASSQAPGGSVGYTF. DNA for the CDR3: TGTGCCAGCAGCCAAGCCCCAGGGGGATCGGTTGGCTACACCTTC.

The gene calls are TRBV7-8 and TRBJ2-1; weak D call: TRBD2 (7 bases). Germline CDR1 and CDR2: SGHVS and FQNEAQ. V was cut by 3 bases and J by 2 bases, with 17 bases left in between. The CDR3 runs to 17 residues. The CDR3 protein is CASSFGGGRLTYNEQFF. CDR3 DNA: TGTGCCAGCAGCTTTGGGGGGGGCAGGCTGACCTACAATGAGCAGTTCTTC.

The V and J genes are TRBV6-5 and TRBJ1-5, with 7 bases that match TRBD1. The CDR3 contains 15 residues. Trimming at V came to 6 bases and at J to 3 bases, leaving 8 bases not matched to a gene. Germline V gene lookup returns CDR1 MNHEY and CDR2 SVGAGI. The CDR3 reads CASSSQGIINQPQHF. For the CDR3, the DNA is TGTGCCAGCAGCTCACAGGGGATAATCAATCAGCCCCAGCATTTT.